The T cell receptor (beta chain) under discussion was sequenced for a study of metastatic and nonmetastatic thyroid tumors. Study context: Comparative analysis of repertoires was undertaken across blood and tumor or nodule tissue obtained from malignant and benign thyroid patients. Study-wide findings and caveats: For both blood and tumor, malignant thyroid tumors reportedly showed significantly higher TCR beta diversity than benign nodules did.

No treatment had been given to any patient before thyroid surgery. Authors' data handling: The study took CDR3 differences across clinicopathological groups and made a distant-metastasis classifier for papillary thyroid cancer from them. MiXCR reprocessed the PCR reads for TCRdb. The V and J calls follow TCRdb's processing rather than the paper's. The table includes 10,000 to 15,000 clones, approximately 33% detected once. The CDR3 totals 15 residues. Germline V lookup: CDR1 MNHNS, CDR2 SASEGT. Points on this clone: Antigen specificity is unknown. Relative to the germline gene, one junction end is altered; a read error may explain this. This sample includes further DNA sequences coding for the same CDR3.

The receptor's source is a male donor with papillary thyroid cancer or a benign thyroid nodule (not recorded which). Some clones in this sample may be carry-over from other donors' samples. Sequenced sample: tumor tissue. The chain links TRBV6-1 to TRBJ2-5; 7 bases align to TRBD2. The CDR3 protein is CASSGIAGEQETQYF. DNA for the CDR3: TGTGCGAGCAGCGGAATCGCGGGAGAACAAGAGACCCAGTACTTC.